This T cell receptor beta chain was recorded in a study of T cells after yellow fever vaccination. Broader study findings: Abundant clonotypes (contaminants from the bulk population) could be present in FACS-sorted repertoires. Relatively few clonotypes were ones that appeared in both CD4 and CD8 compartments. After the booster, nearly 98% of CD4 and approximately 90% of CD8 primary-response clones were re-detected.

MiXCR, applied by TCRdb to the 5' RACE reads, yields one record per CDR3 protein. The profile shows 150,000 to 200,000 distinct CDR3 sequences, around 7.2% of them singletons. This clonotype was detected a few times. What it binds is not known. Per germline, CDR1 DFQATT and CDR2 SNEGSKA (reference sequence). The CDR3 is made up of 16 amino acids. The junction had 9 bases not matched to a gene; V was cut back by 5 bases and J by 4 bases. The V and J genes are TRBV20-1 and TRBJ2-1; 12 bases are shared with TRBD2. Sequenced material: CD4+ T cells sorted from PBMCs, taken around 5 days after the first yellow fever vaccination. The sequence derives from a young man who received the YFV17D yellow fever vaccine. The CDR3 is CSAPGTSGGTYNEQFF. In nucleotides, the CDR3 is TGCAGTGCTCCCGGTACTAGCGGGGGGACTTACAATGAGCAGTTCTTC.